One and the same sample provided the 23 T cell receptor beta chains below, sequenced in a study of T cell responses to AZD1222 COVID-19 vaccine. TCRdb keeps only in-frame clones here, not all; method: immunoSEQ multiplex PCR. Altogether 100,000 to 150,000 clones are present, 85% to 90% being singletons, with the ten largest covering more than 9.5%. Sequences were derived from peripheral blood, sampled on day 0 of MenACWY control vaccination. The receptor source for this set is an adult in good health.

As to this clone: At one end the junction does not follow the germline gene, possibly because of a read error. The J gene is TRBJ1-1, the V gene TRBV7-9; no firm D call. This CDR3 region has 12 residues. Germline assignment: CDR1 SEHNR and CDR2 FQNEAQ (reference sequence). CDR3 DNA: TGTGCCAGCAGCATAGCAGAACGTAAAGCTTTCTTT. It translates to CASSIAERKAFF. Full variable domain (outside the CDR3, taken from reference TRBV7-9 and TRBJ1-1): DTGVSQNPRHKITKRGQNVTFRCDPISEHNRLYWYRQTLGQGPEFLTYFQNEAQLEKSRLLSDRFSAERPKGSFSTLEIQRTEQGDSAMYLCASSIAERKAFFGQGTRLTVV.

V is TRBV11-2 and J is TRBJ1-5, with 10 nucleotides matching TRBD1. Looked up from germline, CDR1 is SGHAT and CDR2 is FQNNGV. J gave up 7 bases and V 6 bases, and 6 bases lay outside the gene matches. This CDR3 contains 14 residues. CDR3 residues: CASSLGQGRQPQHF. Written as DNA, the CDR3 is TGTGCCAGCAGTTTGGGACAGGGGAGGCAGCCCCAGCATTTT.

This clone has more than one count but fewer than ten. The rearrangement links TRBV11-3 to TRBJ1-1, with a tentative D call TRBD1 (6 bases). The V gene lost 0 bases and the J gene lost 9 bases, with 14 bases spanning the gap. The germline V gene encodes CDR1 SGHNT and CDR2 YENEEA. This CDR3 spans 14 amino acids. DNA of the CDR3: TGTGCCAGCAGCTTAGATCTCGGGGACACCCAAGCTTTCTTT. Amino acid sequence: CASSLDLGDTQAFF.

This clone was recorded a few times. The V call is TRBV5-6, the J call TRBJ1-6; 7 nucleotides agree with TRBD1. The V gene end was trimmed by 2 bases and the J gene end by 7 bases; junction bases not matched to a gene: 12. This CDR3 spans 17 amino acids. The germline gives CDR1 SGHDT, CDR2 YYEEEE. The CDR3, as DNA: TGTGCCAGCAGCTTAATAGAGAACAGGGGCAAGAATTCACCCCTCCACTTT. The encoded protein is CASSLIENRGKNSPLHF.

This chain connects TRBV29-1 to TRBJ1-4; no clear D. V was cut by 6 bases and J by 6 bases, with 8 bases left in between. The CDR3 is made up of 11 amino acids. The V gene's germline CDR1 is SQVTM and CDR2 ANQGSEA. CDR3 amino acids: CSVVFDEKLFF. CDR3 DNA: TGCAGCGTAGTGTTCGATGAAAAACTGTTTTTT.

The chain has TRBV7-9 and TRBJ2-5; D is possibly TRBD1 or TRBD2 (6 bases each). The CDR3 length is 14 residues. Germline V lookup: CDR1 SEHNR, CDR2 FQNEAQ (reference sequence). The V end lost 5 bases, the J end lost 5 bases, and 15 bases lay between the germline ends. The CDR3 sequence: CASSPLGGPETQYF. The CDR3 nucleotides read TGTGCCAGCAGCCCTTTAGGGGGGCCTGAGACCCAGTACTTC.

The chain combines TRBV7-3 with TRBJ2-1; D not resolved. This CDR3 has 11 residues. V lost 1 base to trimming and J lost 9 bases, with 4 bases between them. Germline lookup yields CDR1 SGHTA and CDR2 FQGTGA. The CDR3 sequence is CASSLSGEQFF. The DNA for the CDR3 is TGTGCCAGCAGCTTAAGCGGTGAGCAGTTCTTC.

The chain has TRBV28 and TRBJ2-1, with D perhaps being TRBD1 or TRBD2 (7 bases each). The ends were cut back, 6 bases at V and 7 bases at J, with 25 bases in the middle. The CDR3 extends over 17 amino acids. Germline V gene sequence: CDR1 MDHEN, CDR2 SYDVKM. The CDR3 spells CASSSAGGGPWLNEQFF. CDR3 DNA: TGTGCCAGCAGCTCCGCAGGGGGAGGGCCTTGGCTTAATGAGCAGTTCTTC.

V and J are TRBV30 and TRBJ1-5; D unresolved. Trimming left V 0 bases short and J 0 bases short, with 9 bases between. The germline gives CDR1 GTSNPN, CDR2 SVGIG (reference sequence). The CDR3 consists of 15 residues. The CDR3 sequence is CAWSVHSNSNQPQHF. CDR3 nucleotide sequence: TGTGCCTGGAGTGTCCATTCTAATAGCAATCAGCCCCAGCATTTT. Together with reference TRBV30 and TRBJ1-5, the CDR3 gives the full variable domain: SQTIHQWPATLVQPVGSPLSLECTVEGTSNPNLYWYRQAAGRGLQLLFYSVGIGQISSEVPQNLSASRPQDRQFILSSKKLLLSDSGFYLCAWSVHSNSNQPQHFGDGTRLSIL.

The chain joins TRBV5-1 to TRBJ2-2, with D possibly being TRBD2 (5 bases). Looked up from germline, CDR1 is SGHRS and CDR2 is YFSETQ. This CDR3 has 15 amino acids. V shed 0 bases and J shed 1 base, with 7 bases lying between them. CDR3 region: CASSLAAGNTGELFF. DNA for the CDR3: TGCGCCAGCAGCTTGGCGGCGGGGAACACCGGGGAGCTGTTTTTT.

The chain has TRBV6-1 and TRBJ1-1, with unresolved D. The ends were cut back, 2 bases at V and 3 bases at J, with 10 bases in the middle. CDR1 is MNHNS, CDR2 SASEGT, per germline. The CDR3 covers 14 residues. The CDR3 nucleotides read TGTGCCAGCAGTGAAATGTTATTGGACACTGAAGCTTTCTTT. This gives the protein CASSEMLLDTEAFF.

The gene calls are TRBV28 and TRBJ2-7; no clear D gene. This CDR3 is 15 amino acids long. The V and J ends lost 5 bases and 0 bases respectively, with 14 bases between them. In germline, CDR1 is MDHEN, CDR2 SYDVKM. The CDR3 DNA follows: TGTGCCAGCAGTCCCCTGGCGGAACACTCCTACGAGCAGTACTTC. This gives the protein CASSPLAEHSYEQYF.

The chain couples TRBV28 to TRBJ1-5; maybe TRBD1 (6 bases). Per the germline V gene, CDR1 is MDHEN and CDR2 is SYDVKM. V was shortened by 6 bases and J by 3 bases, with 18 bases between the two germline ends. The CDR3 runs to 16 residues. The CDR3 DNA reads TGTGCCAGCAGGCACACACTAAGGGGGGACAATCAGCCCCAGCATTTT. Amino acid sequence: CASRHTLRGDNQPQHF.

This chain connects TRBV24-1 to TRBJ2-3; the match to TRBD1 covers 7 bases. The CDR3 contains 16 residues. In germline, CDR1 is KGHDR, CDR2 SFDVKD. Germline trimming cut 7 bases from V and 3 bases from J; bases unmatched to any gene: 12. CDR3 sequence (DNA): TGTGCCACCAGCCAAACAGGGGATGAGAGGACAGATACGCAGTATTTT. Its protein product is CATSQTGDERTDTQYF.

The CDR3 region has the DNA TGCAGCGTTGAAGCCCAATGGGGCGGCATCCGGGCCTACGAGCAGTACTTC. Its translation: CSVEAQWGGIRAYEQYF. This chain uses TRBV29-1 with TRBJ2-7; TRBD1 is a possible D gene (5 bases). V was shortened by 1 base and J by 2 bases, with 21 bases between the two germline ends. This CDR3 has 17 residues. Germline CDR1 and CDR2: SQVTM and ANQGSEA.

This clone appeared once. The DNA of the CDR3 is TGTGCCAGCTTGTCGGTTAACTATGGCTACACCTTC. Translation gives CASLSVNYGYTF. The chain is built from TRBV6-5 and TRBJ1-2; D unclear. CDR3 length equals 12 residues. The germline V gene has CDR1 MNHEY and CDR2 SVGAGI. Trimming left V 8 bases short and J 1 base short, with 8 bases between.

The table lists this clone with a count of one. V and J are TRBV28 and TRBJ1-5; a possible D gene is TRBD1 (5 bases). The length of the CDR3 is 15 residues. Trimming pared 6 bases from V and 1 base from J, leaving 13 bases between. Germline CDR1 is MDHEN and CDR2 is SYDVKM. The CDR3 region has the DNA TGTGCCAGCAGGGCCTGGGGCCAAAGCAATCAGCCCCAGCATTTT. It yields the protein CASRAWGQSNQPQHF.

This chain joins TRBV5-1 and TRBJ2-4, with D maybe TRBD2 (7 bases). Trimming left V 3 bases short and J 1 base short, with 17 bases between. CDR1 is SGHRS, CDR2 YFSETQ, per germline. There are 17 residues in the CDR3. The CDR3: CASSSGGQRQAKNIQYF. The CDR3 DNA sequence: TGCGCCAGCAGCTCCGGGGGGCAGAGGCAGGCCAAAAACATTCAGTACTTC.

The genes are TRBV7-2 and TRBJ2-2; TRBD2 matches at 7 bases. The CDR3 covers 17 residues. V lost 3 bases and J lost 5; bases outside the gene matches: 12. Germline V lookup: CDR1 SGHTA, CDR2 FQGNSA. The CDR3 here is CASSLPSGAPPTGELFF. The CDR3 DNA is TGTGCCAGCAGCTTGCCTAGCGGAGCCCCCCCGACCGGGGAGCTGTTTTTT.

The chain has TRBV11-3 and TRBJ2-2; 8 bases line up with TRBD2. This CDR3 region has 17 residues. V was clipped by 0 bases and J by 7 bases; unmatched bases: 10. Germline CDR1 reads SGHNT; CDR2 reads YENEEA. The CDR3 spells CASSLDHSGIGSGELFF. CDR3 in DNA: TGTGCCAGCAGCTTAGATCATAGCGGGATTGGAAGCGGGGAGCTGTTTTTT.

The chain recombines TRBV6-5 with TRBJ1-3; D is perhaps TRBD1 (5 bases). CDR3 length: 13 amino acids. Trimming left V 6 bases short and J 8 bases short, with 14 bases between. Per germline, CDR1 MNHEY and CDR2 SVGAGI. The CDR3: CASSRERRDTIYF. The CDR3 bases are TGTGCCAGCAGCAGGGAAAGGAGGGACACCATATATTTT.

The chain has TRBV18 and TRBJ2-1; no definite D call. This CDR3 has 12 residues. Germline values: CDR1 KGHSH, CDR2 LQKENI. Trimming removed 1 base from V and 8 bases from J, with 6 bases in between. CDR3 sequence (DNA): TGTGCCAGCTCACCACGGGTTGATGAGCAGTTCTTC. This encodes CASSPRVDEQFF. The variable domain in full, completed from reference TRBV18 and TRBJ2-1, reads NAGVMQNPRHLVRRRGQEARLRCSPMKGHSHVYWYRQLPEEGLKFMVYLQKENIIDESGMPKERFSAEFPKEGPSILRIQQVVRGDSAAYFCASSPRVDEQFFGPGTRLTVL.

This clone has more than one count but fewer than ten. This chain connects TRBV9 to TRBJ1-3, with D uncertain. The CDR3 has 17 residues. The germline CDR1 and CDR2 sequences are SGDLS and YYNGEE. Trimming took off 4 bases at V and 0 bases at J, with 17 bases between the two ends. The CDR3 region is CASSTPFGLSSGNTIYF. In DNA, the CDR3 is TGTGCCAGCAGCACCCCCTTCGGGCTGAGCTCTGGAAACACCATATATTTT.